Presented here are 22 T cell receptor beta chains from one specimen sequenced in a study of T cells in localized non-small cell lung cancer. The table came from immunoSEQ multiplex PCR; TCRdb's copy has only in-frame clones and leaves some out. The sample has about 79,000 clones, 88% seen once. The sample in question was peripheral blood, obtained before any cancer treatment. All receptors come from a woman aged 40 to 75 with stage I squamous cell lung carcinoma.

The rearrangement joins TRBV29-1 to TRBJ2-4; perhaps TRBD1 as D (6 bases). From germline, CDR1 is SQVTM and CDR2 ANQGSEA. The length of the CDR3 is 13 residues. V shed 8 bases and J shed 6 bases, with 17 bases lying between them. In nucleotides, the CDR3 is TGCAGCCCCAGGGGTCCGGTTACAAACATTCAGTACTTC. Its translation is CSPRGPVTNIQYF. Filled out from reference TRBV29-1 and TRBJ2-4, the complete variable domain reads SAVISQKPSRDICQRGTSLTIQCQVDSQVTMMFWYRQQPGQSLTLIATANQGSEATYESGFVIDKFPISRPNLTFSTLTVSNMSPEDSSIYLCSPRGPVTNIQYFGAGTRLSVL.

The chain combines TRBV27 with TRBJ1-4, with D maybe TRBD1 (5 bases). The CDR3 is 17 amino acids. Germline V lookup: CDR1 MNHEY, CDR2 SMNVEV (reference sequence). The V end was cut by 5 bases, the J end by 0 bases, with 16 bases between. Here the CDR3 reads CASSPHLDSATNEKLFF. CDR3 in DNA: TGTGCCAGCAGTCCCCACTTAGACAGTGCAACTAATGAAAAACTGTTTTTT. Full variable domain (outside the CDR3, taken from reference TRBV27 and TRBJ1-4): EAQVTQNPRYLITVTGKKLTVTCSQNMNHEYMSWYRQDPGLGLRQIYYSMNVEVTDKGDVPEGYKVSRKEKRNFPLILESPSPNQTSLYFCASSPHLDSATNEKLFFGSGTQLSVL.

This rearrangement joins TRBV11-2 to TRBJ2-1; 9 bases agree with TRBD2. The J segment lost 0 bases and the V segment lost 2 bases, leaving 5 bases of the junction unmatched. CDR3 length equals 17 residues. Looked up from germline, CDR1 is SGHAT and CDR2 is FQNNGV. CDR3: CASSLSSGGFSYNEQFF. Here the CDR3 DNA reads TGTGCCAGCAGCTTATCAAGCGGGGGGTTCTCCTACAATGAGCAGTTCTTC. Complete variable domain (other parts from reference TRBV11-2 and TRBJ2-1): EAGVAQSPRYKIIEKRQSVAFWCNPISGHATLYWYQQILGQGPKLLIQFQNNGVVDDSQLPKDRFSAERLKGVDSTLKIQPAKLEDSAVYLCASSLSSGGFSYNEQFFGPGTRLTVL.

V usage is TRBV4-1 and J usage is TRBJ1-1, with TRBD1 matching over 8 bases. CDR1 and CDR2 from the germline V gene are MGHRA and YSYEKL. The CDR3 has 14 amino acids. The V gene end was trimmed by 5 bases and the J gene end by 3 bases; junction bases not matched to a gene: 5. The CDR3 sequence is CASSDGQGHTEAFF. The CDR3 nucleotides are TGCGCCAGCAGCGACGGACAGGGCCACACTGAAGCTTTCTTT.

The chain is built from TRBV11-2 and TRBJ1-1, with D tentatively TRBD1 (6 bases). The CDR3 length is 13 residues. Trimming removed 2 bases from V and 7 bases from J, with 11 bases in between. CDR1 and CDR2 (germline): SGHAT, FQNNGV. CDR3 DNA sequence: TGTGCCAGCAGCTTAATAAGGGGGGGTGAAGCTTTCTTT. Its protein product is CASSLIRGGEAFF. The full variable domain, rest sourced from reference TRBV11-2 and TRBJ1-1, is EAGVAQSPRYKIIEKRQSVAFWCNPISGHATLYWYQQILGQGPKLLIQFQNNGVVDDSQLPKDRFSAERLKGVDSTLKIQPAKLEDSAVYLCASSLIRGGEAFFGQGTRLTVV.

V gene TRBV2 combines with J gene TRBJ2-5, with a weak D call TRBD1 (6 bases). Germline V CDR1 and CDR2: SNHLY, FYNNEI. V was shortened by 4 bases and J by 1 base, with 16 bases between the two germline ends. The length of the CDR3 is 16 residues. CDR3 nucleotides: TGTGCCAGCAGTGGCTCTGGGGGCAACTTCCAAGAGACCCAGTACTTC. Protein sequence: CASSGSGGNFQETQYF.

J is TRBJ1-2 and V is TRBV5-8; 10 bases map to TRBD1. The CDR3 extends over 15 amino acids. Germline trimming cut 3 bases from V and 7 bases from J; bases unmatched to any gene: 9. The germline gives CDR1 SGHTS, CDR2 YDEGEE. CDR3 loop: CASSSGTGVPSGYTF. As DNA, the CDR3 is TGTGCCAGCAGCTCCGGGACAGGGGTTCCCTCTGGCTACACCTTC.

The V and J genes are TRBV4-1 and TRBJ1-2, with a tentative D call TRBD1 (6 bases). V lost 0 bases, J lost 1 base, and 6 bases lay in between. Germline V gene lookup returns CDR1 MGHRA and CDR2 YSYEKL. This CDR3 has 14 amino acids. CDR3 sequence: CASSQDRGNYGYTF. The CDR3 nucleotides read TGCGCCAGCAGCCAAGACAGGGGTAACTATGGCTACACCTTC.

The V and J genes are TRBV9 and TRBJ1-2; TRBD1 is a possible D gene (6 bases). Germline CDR1 and CDR2: SGDLS and YYNGEE. CDR3 length: 13 amino acids. V lost 3 bases to trimming and J lost 8 bases, with 14 bases between them. CDR3 protein: CASSEQGRGGYTF. CDR3 DNA: TGTGCCAGCAGCGAACAGGGTAGGGGAGGCTACACCTTC.

The V gene is TRBV7-8, the J gene TRBJ1-6; D gene unclear. The CDR3 covers 13 residues. Germline V gene lookup returns CDR1 SGHVS and CDR2 FQNEAQ. Trimming left V 7 bases short and J 7 bases short, with 11 bases between. CDR3 residues: CASTGSLNSPLHF. The CDR3 DNA follows: TGTGCCAGCACGGGCAGCCTAAATTCACCCCTCCACTTT.

The rearrangement links TRBV4-2 to TRBJ1-4, with TRBD1 matching over 8 bases. CDR3 length: 14 amino acids. Unmatched junction bases numbered 4, after V lost 5 bases and J lost 5 bases. Germline V gene sequence: CDR1 LGHNA, CDR2 YNFKEQ. The CDR3 reads CASSNRGGNEKLFF. The CDR3 coding sequence is TGTGCCAGCAGCAACAGGGGGGGGAATGAAAAACTGTTTTTT.

The gene calls are TRBV11-2 and TRBJ2-7, with unresolved D. Germline values: CDR1 SGHAT, CDR2 FQNNGV. The V gene lost 0 bases and the J gene lost 0 bases, with 3 bases spanning the gap. This CDR3 comprises 13 residues. The chain's CDR3 is CASSLDPSYEQYF. DNA of the CDR3: TGTGCCAGCAGCTTAGACCCCTCCTACGAGCAGTACTTC.

The chain links TRBV28 to TRBJ2-1; D is uncertain. Germline V gives CDR1 MDHEN, CDR2 SYDVKM. The CDR3 is made up of 11 amino acids. The CDR3 here is CGSEVIGEQFF. In DNA, the CDR3 is TGTGGTTCTGAAGTTATCGGCGAGCAGTTCTTC.

This chain links TRBV10-1 with TRBJ1-1; no reliable D call. The germline gives CDR1 WNHNN, CDR2 SYGVQD (reference sequence). The V end was cut by 4 bases, the J end by 5 bases, with 14 bases between. CDR3 length equals 14 residues. The CDR3 loop is CASSAQNRGTEAFF. CDR3 sequence (DNA): TGCGCCAGCAGTGCGCAAAATCGGGGAACTGAAGCTTTCTTT.

The rearrangement uses TRBV4-2 and TRBJ2-3; 16 positions agree with TRBD2. This CDR3 has 17 amino acids. After removal of 3 bases from V and 4 bases from J, the junction contained 4 bases not matched to a gene. Germline CDR1 reads LGHNA; CDR2 reads YNFKEQ. CDR3 coding DNA: TGTGCCAGCAGCCAGGGGACTAGCGGGGGGGCCGCAGATACGCAGTATTTT. It specifies CASSQGTSGGAADTQYF.

This chain connects TRBV7-9 to TRBJ2-5, with 8 nucleotides matching TRBD1. Unmatched junction bases numbered 5, after V lost 0 bases and J lost 5 bases. CDR3 size: 15 residues. Looked up from germline, CDR1 is SEHNR and CDR2 is FQNEAQ (reference sequence). CDR3 residues: CASSLARGRWETQYF. The DNA of the CDR3 is TGTGCCAGCAGCTTAGCCAGGGGGCGGTGGGAGACCCAGTACTTC.

This clone was seen only once. The V gene is TRBV5-1, the J gene TRBJ1-5; D may be TRBD1 (5 bases). Trimming stripped 1 base from V and 6 bases from J, with 17 bases between. Germline V gene lookup returns CDR1 SGHRS and CDR2 YFSETQ. The CDR3 is 16 amino acids. The CDR3 nucleotides read TGCGCCAGCAGCTTGTATCAGGACCAAAGGGGTCAGCCCCAGCATTTT. This sequence encodes CASSLYQDQRGQPQHF.

This clone was seen at least ten times. The chain couples TRBV4-1 to TRBJ1-1, with 7 bases identical to TRBD1. The CDR3 length is 15 residues. V lost 1 base and J lost 4; bases outside the gene matches: 6. CDR1 and CDR2 from the germline V gene are MGHRA and YSYEKL. The CDR3: CASSQVQGSGTEAFF. For the CDR3, the DNA is TGCGCCAGCAGCCAAGTACAGGGGAGCGGCACTGAAGCTTTCTTT.

The gene calls are TRBV7-2 and TRBJ1-2, with no clear D. The CDR3 has 16 amino acids. Germline CDR1 reads SGHTA; CDR2 reads FQGNSA. V lost 2 bases and J 0 bases, leaving 13 bases between the germline ends. CDR3 in amino acids: CASSLNPQISNYGYTF. The CDR3 DNA sequence: TGTGCCAGCAGCTTAAACCCTCAGATCTCTAACTATGGCTACACCTTC.

This chain connects TRBV15 to TRBJ1-3; weak D call: TRBD1 (5 bases). Germline assignment: CDR1 LNHNV and CDR2 YYDKDF (reference sequence). V was clipped by 9 bases and J by 0 bases, with 12 bases between them. The CDR3 totals 14 residues. The CDR3 DNA sequence: TGTGCCACAGCCCGGGGCCTCTCTGGAAACACCATATATTTT. Amino acid sequence: CATARGLSGNTIYF.

The chain links TRBV14 to TRBJ1-1, with D unclear. CDR3 size: 12 residues. CDR1 is SGHDN and CDR2 is FVKESK in the germline V gene. V was pared by 7 bases and J by 0 bases, with 6 bases between. CDR3 DNA sequence: TGTGCCAGCAACAGATTGAACACTGAAGCTTTCTTT. Translating gives CASNRLNTEAFF.

The sample holds one count of this clone. The chain links TRBV5-1 to TRBJ1-1; 7 bases are shared with TRBD1. Trimming at V came to 2 bases and at J to 0 bases, leaving 4 bases not matched to a gene. The germline gives CDR1 SGHRS, CDR2 YFSETQ. The CDR3 has 15 residues. The CDR3 DNA reads as TGCGCCAGCAGCTTCGGGACAGCCATGAACACTGAAGCTTTCTTT. Its protein is CASSFGTAMNTEAFF.